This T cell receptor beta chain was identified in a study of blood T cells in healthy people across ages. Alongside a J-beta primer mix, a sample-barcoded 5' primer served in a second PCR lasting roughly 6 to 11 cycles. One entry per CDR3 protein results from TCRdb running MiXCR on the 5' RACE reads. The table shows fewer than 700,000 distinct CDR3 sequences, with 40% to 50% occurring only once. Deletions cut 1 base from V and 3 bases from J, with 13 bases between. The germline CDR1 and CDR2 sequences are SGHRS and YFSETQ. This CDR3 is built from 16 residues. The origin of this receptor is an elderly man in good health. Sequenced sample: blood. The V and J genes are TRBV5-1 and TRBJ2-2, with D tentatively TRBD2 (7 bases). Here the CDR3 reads CASSLKGGVDTGELFF. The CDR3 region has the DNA TGCGCCAGCAGCTTGAAGGGGGGGGTGGACACCGGGGAGCTGTTTTTT.